This entry concerns a single T cell receptor (beta chain). The sample belongs to a study of preoperative IRX-2 immunotherapy in early breast cancer. Treatment noted: preoperative locoregional IRX-2 cytokine immunotherapy. Only in-frame clones appear in the TCRdb table, and some are missing; sequencing was by immunoSEQ multiplex PCR. The repertoire consists of roughly 42,000 clones, with roughly 80% occurring once and the leading ten covering about 1%. This clonotype originated in a human donor with breast cancer. Sequencing was performed on tumor tissue, taken after IRX-2 immunotherapy.

CDR3 in DNA: TGCGCCAGCAGCTTGGAGATAACAGGGCTAAGGGGAGCTTTCTTT. This codes for CASSLEITGLRGAFF. The V and J genes are TRBV5-1 and TRBJ1-1; D may be TRBD1 (6 bases). The CDR3 consists of 15 residues. The germline V gene has CDR1 SGHRS and CDR2 YFSETQ. V gave up 0 bases and J gave up 10 bases, with 19 bases separating them. The full variable domain, rest sourced from reference TRBV5-1 and TRBJ1-1, is KAGVTQTPRYLIKTRGQQVTLSCSPISGHRSVSWYQQTPGQGLQFLFEYFSETQRNKGNFPGRFSGRQFSNSRSEMNVSTLELGDSALYLCASSLEITGLRGAFFGQGTRLTVV.